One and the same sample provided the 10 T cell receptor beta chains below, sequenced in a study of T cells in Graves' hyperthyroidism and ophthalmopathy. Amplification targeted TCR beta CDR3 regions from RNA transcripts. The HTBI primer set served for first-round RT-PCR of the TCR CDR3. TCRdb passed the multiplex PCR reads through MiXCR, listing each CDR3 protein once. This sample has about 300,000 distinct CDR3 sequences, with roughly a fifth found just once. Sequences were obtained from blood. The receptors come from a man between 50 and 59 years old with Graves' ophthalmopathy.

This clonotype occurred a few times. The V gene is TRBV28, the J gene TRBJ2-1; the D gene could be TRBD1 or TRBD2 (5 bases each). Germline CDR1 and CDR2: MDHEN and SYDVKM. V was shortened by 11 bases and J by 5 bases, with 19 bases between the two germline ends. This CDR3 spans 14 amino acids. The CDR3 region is CAGNRDESNNEQFF. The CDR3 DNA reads TGTGCCGGGAACCGGGACGAGTCTAACAATGAGCAGTTCTTC.

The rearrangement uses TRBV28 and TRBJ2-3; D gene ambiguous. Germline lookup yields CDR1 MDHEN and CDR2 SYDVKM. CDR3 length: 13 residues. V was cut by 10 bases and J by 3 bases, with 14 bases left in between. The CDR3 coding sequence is TGTGCCACTCAGGAGCAGGTGACAGATACGCAGTATTTT. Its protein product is CATQEQVTDTQYF. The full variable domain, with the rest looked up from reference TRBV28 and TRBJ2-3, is DVKVTQSSRYLVKRTGEKVFLECVQDMDHENMFWYRQDPGLGLRLIYFSYDVKMKEKGDIPEGYSVSREKKERFSLILESASTNQTSMYLCATQEQVTDTQYFGPGTRLTVL.

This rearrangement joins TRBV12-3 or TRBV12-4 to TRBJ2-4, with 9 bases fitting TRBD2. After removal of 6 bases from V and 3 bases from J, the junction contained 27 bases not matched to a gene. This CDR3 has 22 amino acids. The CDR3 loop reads CASSPHEDLVLAGDPIKNIQYF. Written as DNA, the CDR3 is TGTGCCAGCAGCCCCCATGAGGACTTGGTACTAGCGGGCGACCCAATCAAAAACATTCAGTACTTC.

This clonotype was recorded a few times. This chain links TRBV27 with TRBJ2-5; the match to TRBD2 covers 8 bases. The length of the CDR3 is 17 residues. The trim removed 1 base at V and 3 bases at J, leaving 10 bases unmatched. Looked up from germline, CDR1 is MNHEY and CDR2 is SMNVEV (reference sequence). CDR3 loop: CASSLWPTGGPEETQYF. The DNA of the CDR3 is TGTGCCAGCAGTTTATGGCCGACGGGAGGGCCGGAAGAGACCCAGTACTTC.

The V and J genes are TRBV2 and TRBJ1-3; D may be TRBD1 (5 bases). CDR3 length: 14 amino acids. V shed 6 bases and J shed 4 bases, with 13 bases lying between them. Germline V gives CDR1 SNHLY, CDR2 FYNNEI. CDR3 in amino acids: CASSISGFGNTIYF. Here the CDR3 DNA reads TGTGCCAGCAGCATCTCAGGGTTCGGAAACACCATATATTTT.

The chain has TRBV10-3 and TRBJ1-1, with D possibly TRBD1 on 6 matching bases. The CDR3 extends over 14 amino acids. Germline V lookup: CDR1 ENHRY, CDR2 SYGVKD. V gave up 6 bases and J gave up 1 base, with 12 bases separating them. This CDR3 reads CAIRGGDKNTEAFF. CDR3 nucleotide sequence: TGTGCCATCAGGGGGGGGGACAAGAACACTGAAGCTTTCTTT.

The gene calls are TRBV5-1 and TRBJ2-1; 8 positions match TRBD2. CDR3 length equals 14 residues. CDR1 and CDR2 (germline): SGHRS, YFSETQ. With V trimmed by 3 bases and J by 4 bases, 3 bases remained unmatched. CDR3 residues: CASSWTSRYNEQFF. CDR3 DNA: TGCGCCAGCAGCTGGACTAGCAGGTACAATGAGCAGTTCTTC. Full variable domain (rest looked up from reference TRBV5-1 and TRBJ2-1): KAGVTQTPRYLIKTRGQQVTLSCSPISGHRSVSWYQQTPGQGLQFLFEYFSETQRNKGNFPGRFSGRQFSNSRSEMNVSTLELGDSALYLCASSWTSRYNEQFFGPGTRLTVL.

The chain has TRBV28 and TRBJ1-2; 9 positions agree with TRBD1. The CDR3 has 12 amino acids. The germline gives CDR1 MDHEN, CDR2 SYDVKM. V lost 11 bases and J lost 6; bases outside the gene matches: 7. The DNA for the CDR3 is TGTGCCGCACTGGGACAGGGTCATGGCTACACCTTC. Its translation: CAALGQGHGYTF.

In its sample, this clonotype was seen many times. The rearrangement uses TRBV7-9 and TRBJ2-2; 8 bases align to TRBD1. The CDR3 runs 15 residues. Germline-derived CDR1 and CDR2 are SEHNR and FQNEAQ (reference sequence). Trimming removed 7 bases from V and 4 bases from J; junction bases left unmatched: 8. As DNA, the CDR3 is TGTGCCAGCACTCCCGGACAGGGAGGCACCGGGGAGCTGTTTTTT. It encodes CASTPGQGGTGELFF.

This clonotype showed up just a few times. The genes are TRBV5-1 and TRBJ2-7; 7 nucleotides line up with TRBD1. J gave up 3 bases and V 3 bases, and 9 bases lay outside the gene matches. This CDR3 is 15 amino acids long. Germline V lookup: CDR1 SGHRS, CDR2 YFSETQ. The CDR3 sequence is CASSSPGQSRYEQYF. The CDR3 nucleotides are TGCGCCAGCAGCTCCCCGGGACAGTCGCGCTACGAGCAGTACTTC.